The text below deals with one TCR beta chain. Its target is not known. Assay used: immunoSEQ multiplex PCR; TCRdb lists only in-frame clones, some missing. The sample lists about 1.1 million clones; approximately 78% were seen once. The sample is drawn from a study of shared clonotypes between healthy human individuals. The study's findings and limits: Since donors were few, the genetic and exposure-history diversity represented was limited.

J lost 4 bases, V lost 1 base, and 9 bases had no gene match. The CDR3 spans 17 residues. CDR1 is SGHVS, CDR2 FNYEAQ, per germline. The chain employs TRBV7-6 and TRBJ2-1, with TRBD1 matching 8 bases. This clonotype originated in a man between 18 and 35 years old in good health. Some clones in this sample may be carry-over from other donors' samples. Sequencing used memory CD4+ T cells from PBMCs. Subset denoted: CD45RA-negative fraction. CDR3 bases: TGTGCCAGCAGCTTAGGTTGGCAGGGGGCCAGATACAATGAGCAGTTCTTC. Amino acids: CASSLGWQGARYNEQFF.